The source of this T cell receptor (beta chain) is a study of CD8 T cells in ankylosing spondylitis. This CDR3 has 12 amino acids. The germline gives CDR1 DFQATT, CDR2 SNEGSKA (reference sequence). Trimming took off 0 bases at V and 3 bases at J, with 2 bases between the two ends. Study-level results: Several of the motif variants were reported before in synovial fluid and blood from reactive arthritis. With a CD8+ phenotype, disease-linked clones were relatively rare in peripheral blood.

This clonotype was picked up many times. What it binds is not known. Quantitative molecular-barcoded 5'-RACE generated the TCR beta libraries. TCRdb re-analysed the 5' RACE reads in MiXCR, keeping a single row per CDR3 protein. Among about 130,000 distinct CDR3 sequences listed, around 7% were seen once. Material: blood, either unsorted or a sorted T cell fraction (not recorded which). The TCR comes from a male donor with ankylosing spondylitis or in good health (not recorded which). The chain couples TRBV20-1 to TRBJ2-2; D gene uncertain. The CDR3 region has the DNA TGCAGTGCTAGAGAGGACACCGGGGAGCTGTTTTTT. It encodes CSAREDTGELFF.